The rows below give T cell receptor gamma chains drawn from one sample of a study of Vδ1+ human thymocytes. TCRdb called clones from the multiplex PCR reads again using CATT. The sample consists of over 25,000 gamma-chain clones, around a fifth of them appearing once. The sample taken for sequencing was Vdelta1+ gamma-delta thymocytes from the thymus. The receptors stem from a boy less than two years old who had congenital heart surgery. CDR3s include the opening cysteine and the closing phenylalanine or tryptophan. Each record gives: J gene, V gene, clone size, CDR3 DNA, CDR3 protein. Only some rows state a clone size, as once, few, many or a class for expanded clones.

j_gene: TRGJ1/TRGJ2
v_gene: TRGV3
abundance: .
CDR3nt: TGTGCCACCTGGGACACCGACCATAAGAAACTCTTT
CDR3aa: CATWDTDHKKLF

j_gene: TRGJ1/TRGJ2
v_gene: TRGV9
abundance: .
CDR3nt: TGTGCCTTGTGGGAGTCGGGTGTGAAACTCTTT
CDR3aa: CALWESGVKLF

j_gene: TRGJ1/TRGJ2
v_gene: TRGV3
abundance: .
CDR3nt: TGTGCCACCTGGGGATGGAATTATTATAAGAAACTCTTT
CDR3aa: CATWGWNYYKKLF

j_gene: TRGJ1/TRGJ2
v_gene: TRGV3
abundance: .
CDR3nt: TGTGCCACCTGGGACAGGGGTGATTATAAGAAACTCTTT
CDR3aa: CATWDRGDYKKLF

j_gene: TRGJ1/TRGJ2
v_gene: TRGV8
abundance: .
CDR3nt: TGTGCCACCTGGGATGTCTCTTATAAGAAACTCTTT
CDR3aa: CATWDVSYKKLF

j_gene: TRGJ1/TRGJ2
v_gene: TRGV4
abundance: .
CDR3nt: TGTGCCACCTGGGATGGTCTGGGGAAGAAACTCTTT
CDR3aa: CATWDGLGKKLF

j_gene: TRGJ1/TRGJ2
v_gene: TRGV2
abundance: .
CDR3nt: TGTGCCACCTGGGACGGGCATCGGAATGAATATAAGAAACTCTTT
CDR3aa: CATWDGHRNEYKKLF

j_gene: TRGJ1/TRGJ2
v_gene: TRGV8
abundance: .
CDR3nt: TGTGCCACCTGGGTCTCGAATTATTATAAGAAACTCTTT
CDR3aa: CATWVSNYYKKLF

j_gene: TRGJ1/TRGJ2
v_gene: TRGV9
abundance: .
CDR3nt: TGTGCCTTGTGGGAGGTGCACCCCTTTTATTATAAGAAACTCTTT
CDR3aa: CALWEVHPFYYKKLF

j_gene: TRGJ1/TRGJ2
v_gene: TRGV5
abundance: once
CDR3nt: TGTGCCACCTGGGACAGGTCGGGGATGAATTATTATAAGAAACTCTTT
CDR3aa: CATWDRSGMNYYKKLF

j_gene: TRGJ1/TRGJ2
v_gene: TRGV8
abundance: few
CDR3nt: TGTGCCACCTGGGACGGGGTTTCTGATTATAAGAAACTCTTT
CDR3aa: CATWDGVSDYKKLF

j_gene: TRGJ1/TRGJ2
v_gene: TRGV3
abundance: .
CDR3nt: TGTGCCACCTGGGACAGAATTTATAAGAAACTCTTT
CDR3aa: CATWDRIYKKLF

j_gene: TRGJ1/TRGJ2
v_gene: TRGV9
abundance: few
CDR3nt: TGTGCCTTGTGGGAGGATATCCATAAGAAACTCTTT
CDR3aa: CALWEDIHKKLF

j_gene: TRGJP2
v_gene: TRGV2
abundance: few
CDR3nt: TGTGCCACCTGGGACGGGTGGGGGAGTGATTGGATCAAGACGTTT
CDR3aa: CATWDGWGSDWIKTF

j_gene: TRGJ1/TRGJ2
v_gene: TRGV9
abundance: .
CDR3nt: TGTGCCTTGTGGGAGTCCCTGGGCAATTATAAGAAACTCTTT
CDR3aa: CALWESLGNYKKLF

j_gene: TRGJ1/TRGJ2
v_gene: TRGV3
abundance: few
CDR3nt: TGTGCCACCTGGGACAGGCACGTTTGTTATAAGAAACTCTTT
CDR3aa: CATWDRHVCYKKLF

j_gene: TRGJ1/TRGJ2
v_gene: TRGV5
abundance: .
CDR3nt: TGTGCCACCTGGGACAGTCTGGCTAAGAAACTCTTT
CDR3aa: CATWDSLAKKLF

j_gene: TRGJ1/TRGJ2
v_gene: TRGV9
abundance: few
CDR3nt: TGTGCCTTGTGGGAGCTTCCATATTATAAGAAACTCTTT
CDR3aa: CALWELPYYKKLF